A selection of T cell receptor beta chains follows, all from one sample in a study of shared clonotypes between healthy human individuals. The assay was immunoSEQ multiplex PCR, and TCRdb's table has in-frame clones only and misses some. The sample has approximately 2.5 million clones, more than 80% seen once; the top ten hold 0.11% to 0.15%. The sequenced sample was naive CD4+ T cells sorted from blood. These receptor sequences come from a man aged 18-30 years in good health. Each CDR3 is given with its conserved first and last residue. Fields, in order: J gene, V gene, D gene, clone size, CDR3 protein, CDR3 DNA. The D gene is left open where the match is weak. Only some rows state a clone size, as once, few, many or a class for expanded clones.

>TRBJ1-5|TRBV18|TRBD1|.
CASAETGRGENQPQHF
TGTGCCAGCGCCGAGACAGGGAGGGGAGAGAATCAGCCCCAGCATTTT
>TRBJ2-7|TRBV19|.|.
CASSIEGLGSYEQYF
TGTGCCAGTAGTATAGAGGGCCTCGGCTCCTACGAGCAGTACTTC
>TRBJ2-7|TRBV2|.|.
CASTDDLPSGYEQYF
TGTGCCAGCACAGATGATCTCCCCTCTGGGTACGAGCAGTACTTC
>TRBJ2-2|TRBV6-1|TRBD1|.
CASAEQGSTGELFF
TGTGCCAGCGCCGAACAGGGGTCCACCGGGGAGCTGTTTTTT
>TRBJ1-2|TRBV29-1|.|.
CSGGPEGRNGYTF
TGCAGCGGTGGGCCCGAGGGACGGAATGGCTACACCTTC
>TRBJ2-5|TRBV7-2|TRBD2|.
CASSFGIAGGQETQYF
TGTGCCAGCAGCTTTGGGATAGCGGGGGGCCAAGAGACCCAGTACTTC
>TRBJ1-1|TRBV6-5|.|.
CASSRDKNTEAFF
TGTGCCAGCAGCCGCGACAAGAACACTGAAGCTTTCTTT
>TRBJ2-3|TRBV5-4|.|.
CASSPSSANTQYF
TGTGCCAGCAGCCCCTCCTCGGCTAATACGCAGTATTTT
>TRBJ2-3|TRBV9|TRBD2|.
CASSVGTSDPRWDTQYF
TGTGCCAGCAGCGTAGGGACTAGCGACCCCCGTTGGGATACGCAGTATTTT
>TRBJ1-1|TRBV7-2|TRBD1|.
CASSTTGGRTEAFF
TGTGCCAGCAGCACCACAGGGGGTCGCACTGAAGCTTTCTTT
>TRBJ2-7|TRBV7-2|TRBD2|.
CASSLTSGYEQYF
TGTGCCAGCAGCCTCACTAGCGGCTACGAGCAGTACTTC
>TRBJ1-2|TRBV28|.|.
CASSLYLLGEGYTF
TGTGCCAGCAGTTTATATCTGTTGGGGGAAGGCTACACCTTC
>TRBJ1-1|TRBV27|.|few
CASSSTANTEAFF
TGTGCCAGCAGCTCGACAGCGAACACTGAAGCTTTCTTT
>TRBJ2-1|TRBV7-6|TRBD2|.
CASSSRLAGLSSYNEQFF
TGTGCCAGCAGCTCCCGACTAGCGGGCCTAAGCTCCTACAATGAGCAGTTCTTC
>TRBJ2-1|TRBV27|.|.
CASRGGEVGNEQFF
TGTGCCAGCAGAGGAGGGGAGGTTGGCAATGAGCAGTTCTTC
>TRBJ2-7|TRBV6-6|.|.
CASSYESGVYEQYF
TGTGCCAGCAGTTACGAATCAGGGGTTTACGAGCAGTACTTC
>TRBJ2-1|TRBV10-3|.|.
CAISPGVGEQFF
TGTGCCATTTCCCCGGGAGTCGGTGAGCAGTTCTTC
>TRBJ2-2|TRBV11-2|.|.
CASSPFREPTGELFF
TGTGCCAGCAGCCCATTCAGGGAACCCACCGGGGAGCTGTTTTTT
>TRBJ2-2|TRBV6-5|.|.
CASSTTGNTGELFF
TGTGCCAGCAGTACGACAGGGAACACCGGGGAGCTGTTTTTT
>TRBJ1-4|TRBV29-1|TRBD1|few
CSVVGQGGEKLFF
TGCAGCGTAGTCGGACAGGGAGGGGAAAAACTGTTTTTT
>TRBJ1-2|TRBV18|.|once
CASSPSFLFGYTF
TGTGCCAGCTCCCCGTCTTTTTTGTTTGGCTACACCTTC
>TRBJ2-1|TRBV6-5|.|.
CASRFGQIYNEQFF
TGTGCCAGCAGATTTGGACAGATTTACAATGAGCAGTTCTTC
>TRBJ1-4|TRBV10-3|.|.
CAISVGQGSNEKLFF
TGTGCCATCAGTGTCGGGCAGGGTTCTAATGAAAAACTGTTTTTT
>TRBJ2-5|TRBV2|.|.
CASRPRTAQETQYF
TGTGCCAGCAGGCCCAGGACGGCTCAAGAGACCCAGTACTTC
>TRBJ2-3|TRBV5-1|TRBD1|.
CASSPGTGGSTDTQYF
TGCGCCAGCAGCCCCGGGACAGGGGGCAGCACAGATACGCAGTATTTT
>TRBJ2-1|TRBV4-3|TRBD2|.
CASSQDLLAGGVYEQFF
TGCGCCAGCAGCCAAGATCTTTTAGCGGGAGGAGTGTATGAGCAGTTCTTC
>TRBJ2-7|TRBV5-1|.|.
CASSLEGTTPYEQYF
TGCGCCAGCAGCTTGGAAGGTACTACCCCCTACGAGCAGTACTTC
>TRBJ2-5|TRBV10-3|TRBD1|.
CAISPTGGETQYF
TGTGCCATCAGTCCTACAGGGGGAGAGACCCAGTACTTC
>TRBJ2-5|TRBV5-4|TRBD2|.
CASSSRAGEETQYF
TGTGCCAGCAGCTCGCGAGCGGGAGAAGAGACCCAGTACTTC
>TRBJ1-6|TRBV7-2|.|once
CASSSGHNNSPLHF
TGTGCCAGCAGTTCGGGACATAATAATTCACCCCTCCACTTT
>TRBJ2-5|TRBV7-2|TRBD1|.
CASSLARQGKTSTQYF
TGTGCCAGCAGCTTAGCGCGACAGGGAAAAACTAGTACCCAGTACTTC
>TRBJ1-4|TRBV30|TRBD1|.
CAWSVDPWDRGWANEKLFF
TGTGCCTGGAGTGTGGATCCGTGGGACAGGGGGTGGGCTAATGAAAAACTGTTTTTT
>TRBJ1-4|TRBV6-1|TRBD1|.
CASGGQGVGEKLFF
TGTGCCAGCGGCGGACAGGGTGTTGGGGAAAAACTGTTTTTT
>TRBJ2-2|TRBV18|.|.
CASSPPLRSNTGELFF
TGTGCCAGCTCACCACCCCTCAGGTCGAACACCGGGGAGCTGTTTTTT
>TRBJ1-2|TRBV9|.|.
CASSVDKAAGGYTF
TGTGCCAGCAGCGTAGACAAGGCCGCTGGGGGCTACACCTTC
>TRBJ2-1|TRBV30|TRBD2|.
CAWSVLANTYNEQFF
TGTGCCTGGAGTGTACTAGCGAATACCTACAATGAGCAGTTCTTC
>TRBJ1-4|TRBV5-1|.|once
CASSLIPGKDEKLFF
TGCGCCAGCAGCTTGATCCCCGGGAAGGACGAAAAACTGTTTTTT
>TRBJ1-5|TRBV4-2|.|.
CASSQEGRGEDQPQHF
TGTGCCAGCAGCCAAGAGGGTAGGGGGGAAGATCAGCCCCAGCATTTT
>TRBJ2-3|TRBV4-1|.|.
CASSHPDGNSRSTDTQYF
TGCGCCAGCAGCCATCCTGACGGGAATAGCCGTTCCACAGATACGCAGTATTTT
>TRBJ2-5|TRBV5-5|TRBD1|.
CASSLVTSGGGETQYF
TGTGCCAGCAGCTTGGTAACGTCAGGGGGCGGTGAGACCCAGTACTTC